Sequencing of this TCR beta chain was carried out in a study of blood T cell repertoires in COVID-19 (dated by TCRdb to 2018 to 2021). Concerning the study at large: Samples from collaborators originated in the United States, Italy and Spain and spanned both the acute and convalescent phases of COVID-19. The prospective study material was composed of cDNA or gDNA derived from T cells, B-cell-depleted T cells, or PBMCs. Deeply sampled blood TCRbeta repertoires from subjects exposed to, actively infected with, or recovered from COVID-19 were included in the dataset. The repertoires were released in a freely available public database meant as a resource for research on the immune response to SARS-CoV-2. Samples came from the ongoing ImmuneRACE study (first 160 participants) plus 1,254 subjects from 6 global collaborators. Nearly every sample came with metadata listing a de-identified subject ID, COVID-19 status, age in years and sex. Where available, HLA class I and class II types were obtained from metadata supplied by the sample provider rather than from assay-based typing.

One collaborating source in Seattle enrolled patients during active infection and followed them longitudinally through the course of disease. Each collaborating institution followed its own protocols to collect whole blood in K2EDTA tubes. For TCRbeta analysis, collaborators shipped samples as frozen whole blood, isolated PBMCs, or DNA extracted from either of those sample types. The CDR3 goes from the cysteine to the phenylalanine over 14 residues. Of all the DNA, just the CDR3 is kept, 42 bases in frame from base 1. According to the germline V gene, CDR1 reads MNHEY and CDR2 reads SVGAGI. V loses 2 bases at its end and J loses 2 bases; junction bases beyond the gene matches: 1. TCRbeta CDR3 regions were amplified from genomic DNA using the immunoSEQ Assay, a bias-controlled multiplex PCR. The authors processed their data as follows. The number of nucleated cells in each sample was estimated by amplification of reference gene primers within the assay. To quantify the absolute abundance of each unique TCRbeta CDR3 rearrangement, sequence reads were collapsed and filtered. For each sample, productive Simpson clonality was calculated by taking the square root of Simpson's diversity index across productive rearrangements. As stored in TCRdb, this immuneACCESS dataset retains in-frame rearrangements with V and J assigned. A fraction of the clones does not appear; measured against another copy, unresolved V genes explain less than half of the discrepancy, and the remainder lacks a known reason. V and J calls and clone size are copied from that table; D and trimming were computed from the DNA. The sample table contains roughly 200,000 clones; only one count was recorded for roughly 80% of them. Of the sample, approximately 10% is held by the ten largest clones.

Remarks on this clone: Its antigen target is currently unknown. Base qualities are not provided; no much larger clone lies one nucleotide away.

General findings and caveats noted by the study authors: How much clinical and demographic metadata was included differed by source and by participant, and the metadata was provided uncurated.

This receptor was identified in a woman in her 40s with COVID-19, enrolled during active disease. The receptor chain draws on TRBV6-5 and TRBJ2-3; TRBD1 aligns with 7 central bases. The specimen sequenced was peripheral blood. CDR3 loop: CASSYGTDTDTQYF. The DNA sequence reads TGTGCCAGCAGTTACGGGACAGACACAGATACGCAGTATTTT.